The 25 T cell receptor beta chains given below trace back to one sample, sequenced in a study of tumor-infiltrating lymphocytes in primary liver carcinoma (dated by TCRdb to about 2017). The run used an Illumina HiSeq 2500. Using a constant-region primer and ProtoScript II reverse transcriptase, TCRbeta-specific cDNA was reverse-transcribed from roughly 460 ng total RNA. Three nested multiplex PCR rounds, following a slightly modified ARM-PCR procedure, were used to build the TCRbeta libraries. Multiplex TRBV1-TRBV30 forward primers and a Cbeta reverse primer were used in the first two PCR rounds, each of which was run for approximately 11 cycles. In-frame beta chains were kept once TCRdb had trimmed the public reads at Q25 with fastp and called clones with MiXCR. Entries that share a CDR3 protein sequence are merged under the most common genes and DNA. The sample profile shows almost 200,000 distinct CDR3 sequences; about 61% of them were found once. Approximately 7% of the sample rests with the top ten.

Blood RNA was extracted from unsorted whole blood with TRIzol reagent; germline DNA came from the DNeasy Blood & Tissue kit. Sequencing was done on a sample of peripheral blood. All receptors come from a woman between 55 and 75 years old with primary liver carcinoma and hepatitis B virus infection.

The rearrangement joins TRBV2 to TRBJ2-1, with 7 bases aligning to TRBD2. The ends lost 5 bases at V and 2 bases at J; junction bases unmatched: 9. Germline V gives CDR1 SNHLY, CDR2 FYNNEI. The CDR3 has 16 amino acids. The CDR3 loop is CASSTNGLDPYNEQFF. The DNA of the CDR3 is TGTGCCAGCAGTACGAATGGACTAGACCCCTACAATGAGCAGTTCTTC.

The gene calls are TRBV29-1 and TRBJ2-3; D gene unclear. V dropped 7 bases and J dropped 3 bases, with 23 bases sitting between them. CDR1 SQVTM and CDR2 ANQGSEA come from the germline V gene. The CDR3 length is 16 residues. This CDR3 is CSAGSWSSVRTDTQYF. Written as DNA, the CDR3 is TGCAGCGCCGGTAGCTGGAGTTCGGTACGGACAGATACGCAGTATTTT.

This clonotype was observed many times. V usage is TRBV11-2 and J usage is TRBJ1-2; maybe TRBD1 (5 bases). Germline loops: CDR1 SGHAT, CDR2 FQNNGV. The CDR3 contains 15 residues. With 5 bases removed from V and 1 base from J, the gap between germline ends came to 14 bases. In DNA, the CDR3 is TGTGCCAGCAGCAAATCCGGGGGGGGTAACTATGGCTACACCTTC. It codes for CASSKSGGGNYGYTF.

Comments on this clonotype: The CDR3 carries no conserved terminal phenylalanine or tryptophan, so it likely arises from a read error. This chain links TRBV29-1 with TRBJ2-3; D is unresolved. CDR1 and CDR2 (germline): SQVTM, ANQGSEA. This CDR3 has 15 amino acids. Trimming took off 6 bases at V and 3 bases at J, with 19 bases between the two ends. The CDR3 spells CSVLGSKLGTDTQYY. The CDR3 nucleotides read TGCAGCGTCCTCGGATCAAAACTGGGGACAGATACGCAGTATTAT.

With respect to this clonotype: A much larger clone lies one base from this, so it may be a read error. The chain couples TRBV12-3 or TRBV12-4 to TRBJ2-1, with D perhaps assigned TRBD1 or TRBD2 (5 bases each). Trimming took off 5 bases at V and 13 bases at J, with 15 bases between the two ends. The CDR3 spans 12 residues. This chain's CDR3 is CASSPLEGRQFF. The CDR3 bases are TGTGCCAGCAGTCCTCTAGAGGGACGCCAGTTCTTC.

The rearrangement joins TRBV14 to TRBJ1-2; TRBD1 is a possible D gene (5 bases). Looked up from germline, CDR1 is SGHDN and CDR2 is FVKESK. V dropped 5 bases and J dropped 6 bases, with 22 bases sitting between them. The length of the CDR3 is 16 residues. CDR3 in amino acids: CASSFRARAPGDGYTF. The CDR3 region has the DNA TGTGCCAGCAGCTTCCGGGCCAGGGCCCCCGGGGATGGCTACACCTTC.

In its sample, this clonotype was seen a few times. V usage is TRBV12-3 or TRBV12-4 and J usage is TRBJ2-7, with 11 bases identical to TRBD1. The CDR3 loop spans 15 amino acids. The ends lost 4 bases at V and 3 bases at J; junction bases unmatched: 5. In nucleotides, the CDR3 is TGTGCCAGCAGTTCTACGGGACAGGGGGTCTACGAGCAGTACTTC. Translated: CASSSTGQGVYEQYF.

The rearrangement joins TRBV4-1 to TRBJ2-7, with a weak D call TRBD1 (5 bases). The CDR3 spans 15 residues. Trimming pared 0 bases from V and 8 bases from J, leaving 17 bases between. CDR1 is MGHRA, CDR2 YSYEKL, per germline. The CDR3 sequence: CASSQDRSRDYKQYF. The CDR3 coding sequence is TGCGCCAGCAGCCAAGATAGGAGCAGGGATTACAAGCAGTACTTC.

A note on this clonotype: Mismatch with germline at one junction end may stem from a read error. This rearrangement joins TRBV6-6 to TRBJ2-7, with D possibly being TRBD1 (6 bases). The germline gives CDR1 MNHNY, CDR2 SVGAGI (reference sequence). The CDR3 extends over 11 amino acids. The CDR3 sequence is CPATGSCEQYF. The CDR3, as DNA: TGTCCAGCCACAGGGTCCTGCGAGCAGTACTTC.

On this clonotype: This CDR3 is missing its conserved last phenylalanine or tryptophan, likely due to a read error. The chain's CDR3 is CASGYSRETGSYEQYL. CDR3 bases: TGTGCCAGCGGTTACTCGAGGGAGACAGGCTCCTACGAGCAGTACTTA. The chain couples TRBV6-5 to TRBJ2-7, with D possibly TRBD1 on 6 matching bases. Germline values: CDR1 MNHEY, CDR2 SVGAGI. The CDR3 extends over 16 amino acids.

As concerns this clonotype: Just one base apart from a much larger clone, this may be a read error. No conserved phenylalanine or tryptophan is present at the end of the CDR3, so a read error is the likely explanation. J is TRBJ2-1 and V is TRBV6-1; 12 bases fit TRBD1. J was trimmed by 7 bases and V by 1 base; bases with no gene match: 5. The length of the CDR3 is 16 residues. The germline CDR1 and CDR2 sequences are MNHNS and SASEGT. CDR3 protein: CASSEVGQGARNEQFL. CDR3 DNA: TGTGCCAGCAGTGAAGTGGGACAGGGGGCGCGTAATGAGCAGTTCCTC.

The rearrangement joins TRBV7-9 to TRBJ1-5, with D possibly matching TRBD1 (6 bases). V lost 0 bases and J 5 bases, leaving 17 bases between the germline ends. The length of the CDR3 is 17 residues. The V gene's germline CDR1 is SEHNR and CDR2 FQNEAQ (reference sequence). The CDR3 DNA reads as TGTGCCAGCAGCTTAGCCAGGGGTCACGGTCCCCATCAGCCCCAGCATTTT. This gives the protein CASSLARGHGPHQPQHF.

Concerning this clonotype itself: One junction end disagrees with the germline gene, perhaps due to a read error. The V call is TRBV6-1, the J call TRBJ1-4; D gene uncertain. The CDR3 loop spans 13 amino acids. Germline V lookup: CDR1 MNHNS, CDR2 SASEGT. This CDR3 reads CASSVTTNEKPFF. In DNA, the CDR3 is TGTGCCAGCAGTGTTACAACTAATGAAAAACCGTTTTTT.

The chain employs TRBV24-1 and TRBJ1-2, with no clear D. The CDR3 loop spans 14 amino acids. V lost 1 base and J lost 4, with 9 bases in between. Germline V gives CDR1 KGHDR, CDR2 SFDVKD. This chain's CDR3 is CATSDLEATYGYTF. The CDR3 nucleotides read TGTGCCACCAGTGATTTAGAAGCTACCTATGGCTACACCTTC.

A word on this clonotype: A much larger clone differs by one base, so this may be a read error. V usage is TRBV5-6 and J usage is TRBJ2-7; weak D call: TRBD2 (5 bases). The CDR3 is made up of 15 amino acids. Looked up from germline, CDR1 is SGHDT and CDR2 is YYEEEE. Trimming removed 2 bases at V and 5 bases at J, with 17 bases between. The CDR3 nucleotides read TGTGCCAGCAGCTTCTACGGGGAAAATGGCAACGAGCAGTACTTC. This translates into CASSFYGENGNEQYF. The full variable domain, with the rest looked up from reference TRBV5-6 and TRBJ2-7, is DAGVTQSPTHLIKTRGQQVTLRCSPKSGHDTVSWYQQALGQGPQFIFQYYEEEERQRGNFPDRFSGHQFPNYSSELNVNALLLGDSALYLCASSFYGENGNEQYFGPGTRLTVT.

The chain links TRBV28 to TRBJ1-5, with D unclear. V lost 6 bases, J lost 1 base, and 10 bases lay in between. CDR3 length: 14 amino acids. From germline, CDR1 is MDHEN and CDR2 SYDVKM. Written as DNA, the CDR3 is TGTGCCAGCAGGGGCGACTTCAGCAATCAGCCCCAGCATTTT. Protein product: CASRGDFSNQPQHF.

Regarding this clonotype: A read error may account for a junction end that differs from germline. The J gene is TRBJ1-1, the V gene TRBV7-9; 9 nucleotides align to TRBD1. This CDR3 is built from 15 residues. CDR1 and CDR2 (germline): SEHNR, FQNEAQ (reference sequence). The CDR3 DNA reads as TGTGCCAGCAGTTTAGGGGGGACAGGGTTCACTGAAGCTTTCTTT. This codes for CASSLGGTGFTEAFF.

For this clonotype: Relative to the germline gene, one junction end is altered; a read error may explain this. CDR3 sequence: CTSSSQTGKGYEQYF. The CDR3, as DNA: TGTACCAGCAGCTCCCAGACAGGGAAGGGCTACGAGCAGTACTTC. The chain joins TRBV11-2 to TRBJ2-7; 7 bases are a match to TRBD1. The CDR3 is made up of 15 amino acids. CDR1 and CDR2 (germline): SGHAT, FQNNGV.

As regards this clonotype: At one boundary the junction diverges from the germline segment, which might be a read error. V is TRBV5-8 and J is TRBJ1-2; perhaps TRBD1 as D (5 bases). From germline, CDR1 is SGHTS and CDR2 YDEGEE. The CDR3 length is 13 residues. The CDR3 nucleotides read TGTGCCAACAGCTTGAGCCAGGGCGGCGGCTACACCTTC. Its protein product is CANSLSQGGGYTF.

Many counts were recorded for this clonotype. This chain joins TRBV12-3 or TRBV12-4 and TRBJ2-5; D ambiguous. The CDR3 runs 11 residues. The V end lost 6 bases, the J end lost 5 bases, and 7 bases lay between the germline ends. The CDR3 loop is CASSVGETQYF. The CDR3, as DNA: TGTGCCAGCAGCGTCGGGGAGACCCAGTACTTC.

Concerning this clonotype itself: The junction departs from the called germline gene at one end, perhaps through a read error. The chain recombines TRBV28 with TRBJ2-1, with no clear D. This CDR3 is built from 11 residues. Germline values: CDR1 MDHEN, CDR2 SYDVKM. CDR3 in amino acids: CATSLKGEQSF. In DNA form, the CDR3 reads TGTGCCACCAGTTTGAAGGGTGAGCAGTCCTTC.

CDR3 protein: CASRNGDSSYGYTF. The CDR3 DNA reads TGTGCCAGCAGAAACGGTGACAGTTCCTATGGCTACACCTTC. The chain uses TRBV28 and TRBJ1-2; tentatively, D is TRBD1 (5 bases). Germline CDR1 MDHEN, CDR2 SYDVKM. This CDR3 comprises 14 residues. The germline V and J ends were trimmed by 6 bases and 4 bases, with 15 bases remaining between them.

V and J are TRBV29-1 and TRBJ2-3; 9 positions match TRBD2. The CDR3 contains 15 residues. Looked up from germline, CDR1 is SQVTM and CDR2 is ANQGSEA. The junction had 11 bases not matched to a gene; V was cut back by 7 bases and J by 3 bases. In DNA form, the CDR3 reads TGCAGCGCCGTAGCCTCAAGCGGGAGGACAGATACGCAGTATTTT. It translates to CSAVASSGRTDTQYF.

The CDR3 region is CASTDRGHEQYF. CDR3 in DNA: TGTGCCAGCACAGACAGGGGCCACGAGCAGTACTTC. The V and J genes are TRBV11-2 and TRBJ2-7; 8 positions match TRBD1. The V segment lost 7 bases and the J segment 5 bases; nucleotides outside the gene matches: 4. The CDR3 sequence is 12 residues long. The germline gives CDR1 SGHAT, CDR2 FQNNGV.

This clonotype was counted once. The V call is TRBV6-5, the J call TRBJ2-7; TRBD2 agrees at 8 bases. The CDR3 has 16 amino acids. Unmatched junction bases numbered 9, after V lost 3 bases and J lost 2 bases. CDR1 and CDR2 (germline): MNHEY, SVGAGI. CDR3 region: CASSYLRSGSTYEQYF. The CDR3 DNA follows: TGTGCCAGCAGTTATTTGAGAAGCGGGAGTACCTACGAGCAGTACTTC.